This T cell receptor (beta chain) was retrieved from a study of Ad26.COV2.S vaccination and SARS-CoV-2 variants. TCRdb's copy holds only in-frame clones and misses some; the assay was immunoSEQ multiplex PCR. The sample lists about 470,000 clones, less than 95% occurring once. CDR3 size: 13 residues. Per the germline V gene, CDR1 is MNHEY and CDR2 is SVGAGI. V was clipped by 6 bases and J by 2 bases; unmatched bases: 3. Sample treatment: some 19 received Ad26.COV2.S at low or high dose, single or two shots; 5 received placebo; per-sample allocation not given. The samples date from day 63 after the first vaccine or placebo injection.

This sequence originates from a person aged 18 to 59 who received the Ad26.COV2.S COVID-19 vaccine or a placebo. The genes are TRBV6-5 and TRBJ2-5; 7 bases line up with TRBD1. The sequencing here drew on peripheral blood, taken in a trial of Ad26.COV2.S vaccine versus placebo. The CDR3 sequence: CASSGTDQETQYF. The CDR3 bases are TGTGCCAGCAGCGGGACAGATCAAGAGACCCAGTACTTC.